This T cell receptor beta chain derives from a study of cytomegalovirus exposure and HLA in healthy donors. This CDR3 is 15 amino acids long. Study observations and caveats: Several of the most significant clusters were apparently associated with common viral pathogens in a later analysis. High specificity and sensitivity for cytomegalovirus status were reported for the classifier.

Concerning this clone itself: Its cognate antigen is unknown.

PCR primers comprised 60 Vbeta and 13 Jbeta primers. TCRdb keeps only in-frame clones here, not all; method: immunoSEQ multiplex PCR. The sample records about 160,000 clones, over 80% being singletons. This sequence joins TRBV21-1 and TRBJ2-2; the table assigns TRBD1, which was not confirmed against the DNA. TRBV21-1 constitutes a pseudogene. This TCR derives from a girl under 18 in good health and CMV-seropositive. Sequenced: PBMCs. CDR3 coding DNA: TGTGCCAGCAGCGTCCGGACAGCCAACACCGGGGAGCTGTTTTTT. It codes for CASSVRTANTGELFF.